The entry that follows covers one T cell receptor (beta chain) sequence. These data come from a study of cytomegalovirus exposure and HLA in healthy donors. The CDR3 spans 16 residues. With 1 base clipped from V and 4 bases from J, the junction kept 9 bases outside the gene matches. The germline V gene has CDR1 MDHEN and CDR2 SYDVKM. Method: immunoSEQ multiplex PCR; TCRdb's copy keeps in-frame clones and lacks some. In the table there are fewer than 120,000 clones, around 90% of which are singletons. The chain recombines TRBV28 with TRBJ1-2, with 7 positions matching TRBD1. Sequenced material: PBMCs. This receptor was taken from a woman between 18 and 29 years old in good health and CMV-seronegative. The CDR3 nucleotides are TGTGCCAGCAGTTTATCCCAAGTGGGACAGAGCTATGGCTACACCTTC. Translating it yields CASSLSQVGQSYGYTF.